This entry features one T cell receptor (beta chain) sequence. Its matching antigen is unknown. TCRdb's copy holds only in-frame clones and misses some; the assay was immunoSEQ multiplex PCR. The data contain around 180,000 clones, more than 80% of them singletons. The CDR3 sequence is 13 residues long. V was cut by 5 bases and J by 4 bases, with 8 bases left in between. This specimen comes from a study of T cell responses to AZD1222 COVID-19 vaccine. About the research overall: Both about-4-week and about-12-week second-dose recipients were combined. Study-level points and caveats: At study baseline, merely several AZD1222 recipients were seropositive. Among the donors, most were white British and more were female, and clonal diversity was possibly underestimated. Two doses of AZD1222 preceded a rise in Spike-specific TCR breadth and depth.

This clonotype was sampled from an adult in good health. This chain uses TRBV12-3 or TRBV12-4 with TRBJ2-2; tentative D call: TRBD2 (5 bases). Specimen: peripheral blood, collected on day 0 of AZD1222 vaccination. CDR3 amino acids: CASSGEGTGELFF. The CDR3 DNA reads TGTGCCAGCAGTGGCGAGGGCACCGGGGAGCTGTTTTTT.